The table lists the clone carrying this T cell receptor beta chain with a count of one. The sample originates from a study of blood T cell repertoires in COVID-19. Study overall: Acute and convalescent COVID-19 samples came from the United States, Italy and Spain. PBMCs, B-cell-depleted T cells, or T cells provided the cDNA or gDNA that made up the material.

CDR1 is SGHRS and CDR2 is YFSETQ in the germline V gene. CDR3 length: 15 residues. V gave up 5 bases and J gave up 0 bases; unmatched junction bases: 4. Original processing methods: Reference gene primers were amplified, and this amplification served to estimate nucleated cell counts. Produced via immunoSEQ multiplex PCR; TCRdb's table is partial and in-frame only. The DNA was the basis for D and trimming; V, J and clone size are from that table. Here the sample spans 100,000 or so clones, almost 85% being singletons. The material sequenced was peripheral blood. This chain uses TRBV5-1 with TRBJ2-1, with 8 bases identical to TRBD2. The sequence was collected from a man aged 35-49 years with active or convalescent COVID-19. CDR3 DNA: TGCGCCAGCAGTCTGAGCGGGGGCTCCTACAATGAGCAGTTCTTC. Encoded protein: CASSLSGGSYNEQFF.